Each of the 20 T cell receptor beta chains below was sequenced from the same sample in a study of blood T cells in healthy people across ages (dated by TCRdb to 2013 to 2016). Receptor libraries were prepared by 5' RACE. The sample was run on an Illumina HiSeq 2500. A second about 7 to 12 cycle PCR used a sample-barcoded 5' primer and a J-beta primer mix. The raw public data were reprocessed by TCRdb itself: fastp quality trimming at Q25, MiXCR clonotype calling, in-frame beta chains only. Identical CDR3 proteins give one entry, which carries the most common genes and DNA. The sample profile shows around 940,000 distinct CDR3 sequences; roughly 51% of them were found once. The ten largest clones represent around a fifth of the sample. Sequenced material: blood. These receptors all come from an older woman in good health.

The chain uses TRBV7-8 and TRBJ2-7; D ambiguous. Trimming removed 1 base from V and 3 bases from J, with 10 bases in between. The CDR3 sequence is 14 residues long. Germline CDR1 is SGHVS and CDR2 is FQNEAQ. The CDR3 nucleotides are TGTGCCAGCAGCTTAGACGGGTTCTACTACGAGCAGTACTTC. Translating it yields CASSLDGFYYEQYF.

This chain links TRBV21-1 with TRBJ2-1. TRBV21-1 constitutes a pseudogene. This CDR3 comprises 15 residues. The CDR3 sequence is CASSIDRSSYYEQFF. CDR3 DNA sequence: TGTGCCAGCAGCATAGACAGGAGCTCTTATTACGAGCAGTTCTTC.

The rearrangement links TRBV10-3 to TRBJ2-7; 10 nucleotides line up with TRBD2. The germline V gene encodes CDR1 ENHRY and CDR2 SYGVKD. There are 14 residues in the CDR3. J gave up 3 bases and V 2 bases, and 1 base lay outside the gene matches. The DNA for the CDR3 is TGTGCCATCAGTGAGGCTAGCGGGAGCTACGAGCAGTACTTC. Its protein product is CAISEASGSYEQYF.

V usage is TRBV20-1 and J usage is TRBJ2-7, with TRBD2 identical over 14 bases. The CDR3 is 14 residues long. Unmatched junction bases numbered 3, after V lost 4 bases and J lost 4 bases. Germline CDR1 and CDR2: DFQATT and SNEGSKA (reference sequence). Here the CDR3 DNA reads TGCAGTGCTATGGGGACTAGCGGGGGTTACGAGCAGTACTTC. This sequence encodes CSAMGTSGGYEQYF.

The V call is TRBV24-1, the J call TRBJ1-4; no clear D gene. Germline CDR1 reads KGHDR; CDR2 reads SFDVKD. The length of the CDR3 is 13 residues. Trimming took 7 bases from V and 10 from J, leaving 15 bases between them. CDR3 DNA: TGTGCCACCAGGAAGCAAGGAGCTGGAAAACTGTTTTTT. Translated: CATRKQGAGKLFF.

The chain combines TRBV12-3 or TRBV12-4 with TRBJ2-1; D gene unclear. The assigned J gene may be wrong: the sequence end matches TRBJ2-7 better. CDR3 length: 15 residues. This chain's CDR3 is CASTLSRFSYNEQYF. The CDR3 DNA sequence: TGTGCCAGCACCCTTAGCCGATTCTCCTACAATGAGCAGTACTTC.

The chain links TRBV12-3 or TRBV12-4 to TRBJ2-4; TRBD2 agrees at 14 bases. V lost 5 bases and J lost 4; bases outside the gene matches: 16. The CDR3 consists of 20 residues. CDR3 in amino acids: CASSPHATSGGAGMKNIQYF. The CDR3 nucleotides are TGTGCCAGCAGTCCTCACGCGACTAGCGGGGGGGCCGGTATGAAAAACATTCAGTACTTC.

A few counts support this clonotype. In DNA form, the CDR3 reads TGTGCCAGCAAGGAGGCTCTTAGCGGAGATACGCAGTATTTT. It is translated as CASKEALSGDTQYF. This rearrangement joins TRBV28 to TRBJ2-3; perhaps TRBD2 as D (6 bases). Trimming stripped 7 bases from V and 5 bases from J, with 16 bases between. The germline gives CDR1 MDHEN, CDR2 SYDVKM. The CDR3 is made up of 14 amino acids.

The V call is TRBV12-3 or TRBV12-4, the J call TRBJ2-1; 10 bases fit TRBD2. The trim removed 3 bases at V and 13 bases at J, leaving 12 bases unmatched. The CDR3 spans 15 residues. CDR3 sequence reads: CASSLLAGVKETQFF. In DNA form, the CDR3 reads TGTGCCAGCAGTTTGCTAGCGGGAGTAAAAGAGACCCAGTTCTTC.

The rearrangement uses TRBV12-3 or TRBV12-4 and TRBJ2-1; 8 bases match TRBD2. This CDR3 contains 14 residues. The V and J ends lost 1 base and 9 bases, in that order; junction bases with no gene match: 5. For the CDR3, the DNA is TGTGCCAGCAGTTTAGGCGGACTAGCCATTGAGCAGTTCTTC. Amino acids: CASSLGGLAIEQFF.

As concerns this clonotype: This may be a read error, as it is one base from a much larger clone. The chain recombines TRBV20-1 with TRBJ2-1; no firm D call. Germline loops: CDR1 DFQATT, CDR2 SNEGSKA (reference sequence). This CDR3 comprises 15 residues. The CDR3 region has the DNA TGCTGTGCTAGAGATGGGGTCAGCTCCTACAATGAGCAGTTCTTC. It codes for CCARDGVSSYNEQFF.

The CDR3 nucleotides are TGTGCCAGCAGAAAAGAGGGACTAGGGCGGAATGAGCAGTACTTC. Amino acid sequence: CASRKEGLGRNEQYF. The chain uses TRBV2 and TRBJ2-5, with TRBD2 matching over 8 bases. The CDR3 consists of 15 residues. The germline V gene encodes CDR1 SNHLY and CDR2 FYNNEI. The V and J ends lost 6 bases and 11 bases, in that order; junction bases with no gene match: 17.

The chain combines TRBV6-2 or TRBV6-3 with TRBJ2-2, with 11 bases lining up with TRBD2. This CDR3 has 15 amino acids. CDR1 and CDR2 from the germline V gene are MNHEY and SVGEGT. V dropped 5 bases and J dropped 4; count of bases not matched to a gene: 3. The chain's CDR3 is CASSPSGRSTGELFF. CDR3 DNA: TGTGCCAGCAGTCCTAGCGGGAGGTCCACCGGGGAGCTGTTTTTT.

The chain couples TRBV7-9 to TRBJ2-6; possible D gene TRBD1, 6 bases. The V gene lost 3 bases and the J gene lost 0 bases, with 9 bases spanning the gap. Germline-derived CDR1 and CDR2 are SEHNR and FQNEAQ (reference sequence). CDR3 length: 16 amino acids. CDR3 protein: CASSFSRGSGANVLTF. The CDR3 DNA sequence: TGTGCCAGCAGCTTTAGCAGGGGCTCTGGGGCCAACGTCCTGACTTTC. The whole variable domain, remainder taken from reference TRBV7-9 and TRBJ2-6, is DTGVSQNPRHKITKRGQNVTFRCDPISEHNRLYWYRQTLGQGPEFLTYFQNEAQLEKSRLLSDRFSAERPKGSFSTLEIQRTEQGDSAMYLCASSFSRGSGANVLTFGAGSRLTVL.

Worth noting for this clonotype: A much larger clone lies one base from this, so it may be a read error. V usage is TRBV4-2 and J usage is TRBJ1-2; D not certain. V was clipped by 4 bases and J by 7 bases, with 19 bases between them. The CDR3 consists of 15 residues. Germline CDR1 is LGHNA and CDR2 is YNFKEQ. CDR3 nucleotides: TGTGCCAGCAGCCCGGCGAGAATAGGGATCGGTGGCTACACCTTC. Translated: CASSPARIGIGGYTF.

V and J are TRBV9 and TRBJ2-5; D may correspond to TRBD1 or TRBD2 (5 bases each). Between the trimmed V and J ends, which lost 1 base and 0 bases, there was a span of 13 bases. Germline CDR1 reads SGDLS; CDR2 reads YYNGEE. This CDR3 is built from 16 residues. CDR3 nucleotides: TGTGCCAGCAGCGTACGGGGCGCAATCCACCAAGAGACCCAGTACTTC. Translated: CASSVRGAIHQETQYF.

Note on this clonotype: A much larger clone lies one base from this, so it may be a read error. The chain employs TRBV3-1 and TRBJ2-5, with D hard to call. The CDR3 consists of 14 residues. Germline CDR1 reads LGHDT; CDR2 reads YNNKEL (reference sequence). V lost 4 bases and J lost 4, with 13 bases in between. The CDR3 nucleotides are TGTGCCAGCAGCCCTATACAGCTAACAGAGACCCAGTACTTC. Its translation is CASSPIQLTETQYF.

The gene calls are TRBV29-1 and TRBJ1-2, with 7 bases that match TRBD1. This CDR3 has 13 amino acids. The J segment lost 6 bases and the V segment lost 7 bases, leaving 11 bases of the junction unmatched. The V gene's germline CDR1 is SQVTM and CDR2 ANQGSEA. The CDR3 protein is CSGSGTDLNGYTF. DNA for the CDR3: TGCAGCGGATCAGGGACAGACCTTAATGGCTACACCTTC.

This clonotype has only a few counts. The CDR3 here is CASPGQLPYEQYF. CDR3 nucleotides: TGTGCCAGCCCAGGGCAGCTCCCCTACGAGCAGTACTTC. The chain employs TRBV12-3 or TRBV12-4 and TRBJ2-7, with a tentative D call TRBD1 (5 bases). Trimming removed 8 bases at V and 2 bases at J, with 13 bases between. The CDR3 has 13 residues.

V is TRBV2 and J is TRBJ2-1; no firm D call. The V end lost 8 bases, the J end lost 4 bases, and 12 bases lay between the germline ends. Germline CDR1 is SNHLY and CDR2 is FYNNEI. The CDR3 is made up of 13 amino acids. Here the CDR3 reads CASGLTSYNEQFF. CDR3 in DNA: TGTGCCAGCGGCCTTACCTCTTACAATGAGCAGTTCTTC. Filled out from reference TRBV2 and TRBJ2-1, the complete variable domain reads EPEVTQTPSHQVTQMGQEVILRCVPISNHLYFYWYRQILGQKVEFLVSFYNNEISEKSEIFDDQFSVERPDGSNFTLKIRSTKLEDSAMYFCASGLTSYNEQFFGPGTRLTVL.